This T cell receptor (beta chain) was obtained from a study of cytomegalovirus exposure and HLA in healthy donors. 13 Jbeta primers and 60 Vbeta primers were used for the PCR. Assay used: immunoSEQ multiplex PCR; TCRdb lists only in-frame clones, some missing. Of 85,000 to 130,000 clones in the sample, more than 60% were seen once. There are 13 residues in the CDR3. In germline, CDR1 is SGHNT, CDR2 YYREEE (reference sequence). The V end was cut by 4 bases, the J end by 5 bases, with 12 bases between. This chain links TRBV5-4 with TRBJ2-5; D not resolved. Sequencing input: PBMCs. The TCR was taken from a man in his sixties in good health and CMV-seronegative. CDR3: CASSLNIQETQYF. CDR3 nucleotide sequence: TGTGCCAGCAGCCTCAACATACAGGAGACCCAGTACTTC.